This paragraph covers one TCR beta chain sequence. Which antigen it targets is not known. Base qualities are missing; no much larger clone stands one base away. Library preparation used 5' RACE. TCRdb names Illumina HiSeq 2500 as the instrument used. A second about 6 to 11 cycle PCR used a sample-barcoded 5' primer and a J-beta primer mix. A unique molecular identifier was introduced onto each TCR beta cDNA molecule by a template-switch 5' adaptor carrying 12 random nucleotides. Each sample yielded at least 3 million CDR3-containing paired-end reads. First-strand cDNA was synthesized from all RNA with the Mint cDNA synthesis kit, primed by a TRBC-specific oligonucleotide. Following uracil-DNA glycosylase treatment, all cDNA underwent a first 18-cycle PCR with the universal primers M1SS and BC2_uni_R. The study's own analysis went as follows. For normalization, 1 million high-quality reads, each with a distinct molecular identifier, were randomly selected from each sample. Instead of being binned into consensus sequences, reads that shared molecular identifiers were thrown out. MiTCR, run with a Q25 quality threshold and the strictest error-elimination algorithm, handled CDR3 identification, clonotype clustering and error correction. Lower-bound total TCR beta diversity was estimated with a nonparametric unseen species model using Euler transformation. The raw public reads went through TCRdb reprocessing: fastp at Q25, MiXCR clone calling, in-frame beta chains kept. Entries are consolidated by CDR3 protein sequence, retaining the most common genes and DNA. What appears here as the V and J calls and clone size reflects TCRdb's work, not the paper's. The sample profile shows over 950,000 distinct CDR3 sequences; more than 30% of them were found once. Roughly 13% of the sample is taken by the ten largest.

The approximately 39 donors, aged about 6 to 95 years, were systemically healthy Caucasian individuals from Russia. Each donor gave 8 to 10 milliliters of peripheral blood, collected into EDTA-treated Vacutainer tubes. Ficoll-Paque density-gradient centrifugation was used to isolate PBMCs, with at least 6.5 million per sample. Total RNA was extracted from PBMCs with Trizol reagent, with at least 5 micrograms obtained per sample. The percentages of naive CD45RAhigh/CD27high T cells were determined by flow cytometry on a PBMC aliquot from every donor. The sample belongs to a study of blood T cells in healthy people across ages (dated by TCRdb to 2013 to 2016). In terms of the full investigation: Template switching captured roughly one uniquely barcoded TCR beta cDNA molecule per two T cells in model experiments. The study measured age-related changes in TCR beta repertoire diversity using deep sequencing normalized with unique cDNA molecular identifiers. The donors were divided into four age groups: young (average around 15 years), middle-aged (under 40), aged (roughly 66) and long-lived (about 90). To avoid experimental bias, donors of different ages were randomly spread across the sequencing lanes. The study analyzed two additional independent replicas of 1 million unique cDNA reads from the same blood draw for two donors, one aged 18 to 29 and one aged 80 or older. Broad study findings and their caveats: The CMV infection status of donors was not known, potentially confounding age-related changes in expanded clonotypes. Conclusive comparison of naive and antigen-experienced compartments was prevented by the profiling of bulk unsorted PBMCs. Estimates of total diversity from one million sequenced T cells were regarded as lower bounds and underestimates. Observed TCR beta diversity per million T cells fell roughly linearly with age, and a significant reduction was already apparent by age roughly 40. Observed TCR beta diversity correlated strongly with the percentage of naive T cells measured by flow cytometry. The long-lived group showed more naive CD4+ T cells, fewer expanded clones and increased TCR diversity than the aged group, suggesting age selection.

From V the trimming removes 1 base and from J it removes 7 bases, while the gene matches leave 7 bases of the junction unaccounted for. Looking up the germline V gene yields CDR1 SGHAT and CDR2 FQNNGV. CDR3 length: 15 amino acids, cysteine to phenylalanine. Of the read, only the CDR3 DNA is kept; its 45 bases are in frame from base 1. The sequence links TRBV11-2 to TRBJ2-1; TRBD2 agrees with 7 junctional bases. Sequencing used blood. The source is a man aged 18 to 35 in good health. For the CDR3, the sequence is CASSLGTRLVNEQFF. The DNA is TGTGCCAGCAGCTTAGGGACTAGGTTGGTGAATGAGCAGTTCTTC.